The source of this TCR beta chain is a study of cytomegalovirus exposure and HLA in healthy donors. The primer mix had 60 Vbeta and 13 Jbeta primers. Method: immunoSEQ multiplex PCR; TCRdb's copy keeps in-frame clones and lacks some. The data contain some 120,000 clones, more than 65% of them singletons. CDR3 size: 14 residues. Trimming cost V 5 bases and J 5 bases; bases outside gene matches: 7. CDR1 and CDR2 from the germline V gene are SEHNR and FQNEAQ (reference sequence). The table lists this clone with a few counts. The sample consisted of PBMCs. The TCR sequence derives from a man aged 18 to 29 in good health and CMV-seronegative. V usage is TRBV7-9 and J usage is TRBJ2-7, with 9 bases matching TRBD1. The CDR3 nucleotides read TGTGCCAGCAGCCCGGGACAGGGCCAGGACGAGCAGTACTTC. Amino acid sequence: CASSPGQGQDEQYF.